This T cell receptor (beta chain) was obtained from a study of beta chain features in type 1 diabetes. Points from the study as a whole: Comparison showed that naive, central memory and Treg TCRB repertoires appeared more similar among patients than among healthy donors. A cDNA-based sequencing approach could over-represent cells with high TCR expression.

This CDR3 contains 14 residues. Germline V lookup: CDR1 LNHDA, CDR2 SQIVND (reference sequence). Trimming stripped 5 bases from V and 3 bases from J, with 11 bases between. With respect to this clone: Antigen unknown.

All of the isolated RNA was reverse transcribed, so expressed TCRB transcripts were sequenced. Sequencing of naive, central memory and regulatory T cell samples gave an average of around 3.5 million reads. Clones were read by immunoSEQ multiplex PCR, and TCRdb kept only the in-frame ones, dropping some. This sample has some 500,000 clones, with approximately 10% found just once. The clonotype originates from a woman aged 18-30 years in good health. Sequencing was carried out using naive CD4+ T cells from blood. The J gene is TRBJ1-5, the V gene TRBV19; D is unclear. CDR3 amino acids: CASSHQENNQPQHF. The CDR3 region has the DNA TGTGCCAGTAGTCATCAGGAAAACAATCAGCCCCAGCATTTT. Complete variable domain (other parts from reference TRBV19 and TRBJ1-5): DGGITQSPKYLFRKEGQNVTLSCEQNLNHDAMYWYRQDPGQGLRLIYYSQIVNDFQKGDIAEGYSVSREKKESFPLTVTSAQKNPTAFYLCASSHQENNQPQHFGDGTRLSIL.